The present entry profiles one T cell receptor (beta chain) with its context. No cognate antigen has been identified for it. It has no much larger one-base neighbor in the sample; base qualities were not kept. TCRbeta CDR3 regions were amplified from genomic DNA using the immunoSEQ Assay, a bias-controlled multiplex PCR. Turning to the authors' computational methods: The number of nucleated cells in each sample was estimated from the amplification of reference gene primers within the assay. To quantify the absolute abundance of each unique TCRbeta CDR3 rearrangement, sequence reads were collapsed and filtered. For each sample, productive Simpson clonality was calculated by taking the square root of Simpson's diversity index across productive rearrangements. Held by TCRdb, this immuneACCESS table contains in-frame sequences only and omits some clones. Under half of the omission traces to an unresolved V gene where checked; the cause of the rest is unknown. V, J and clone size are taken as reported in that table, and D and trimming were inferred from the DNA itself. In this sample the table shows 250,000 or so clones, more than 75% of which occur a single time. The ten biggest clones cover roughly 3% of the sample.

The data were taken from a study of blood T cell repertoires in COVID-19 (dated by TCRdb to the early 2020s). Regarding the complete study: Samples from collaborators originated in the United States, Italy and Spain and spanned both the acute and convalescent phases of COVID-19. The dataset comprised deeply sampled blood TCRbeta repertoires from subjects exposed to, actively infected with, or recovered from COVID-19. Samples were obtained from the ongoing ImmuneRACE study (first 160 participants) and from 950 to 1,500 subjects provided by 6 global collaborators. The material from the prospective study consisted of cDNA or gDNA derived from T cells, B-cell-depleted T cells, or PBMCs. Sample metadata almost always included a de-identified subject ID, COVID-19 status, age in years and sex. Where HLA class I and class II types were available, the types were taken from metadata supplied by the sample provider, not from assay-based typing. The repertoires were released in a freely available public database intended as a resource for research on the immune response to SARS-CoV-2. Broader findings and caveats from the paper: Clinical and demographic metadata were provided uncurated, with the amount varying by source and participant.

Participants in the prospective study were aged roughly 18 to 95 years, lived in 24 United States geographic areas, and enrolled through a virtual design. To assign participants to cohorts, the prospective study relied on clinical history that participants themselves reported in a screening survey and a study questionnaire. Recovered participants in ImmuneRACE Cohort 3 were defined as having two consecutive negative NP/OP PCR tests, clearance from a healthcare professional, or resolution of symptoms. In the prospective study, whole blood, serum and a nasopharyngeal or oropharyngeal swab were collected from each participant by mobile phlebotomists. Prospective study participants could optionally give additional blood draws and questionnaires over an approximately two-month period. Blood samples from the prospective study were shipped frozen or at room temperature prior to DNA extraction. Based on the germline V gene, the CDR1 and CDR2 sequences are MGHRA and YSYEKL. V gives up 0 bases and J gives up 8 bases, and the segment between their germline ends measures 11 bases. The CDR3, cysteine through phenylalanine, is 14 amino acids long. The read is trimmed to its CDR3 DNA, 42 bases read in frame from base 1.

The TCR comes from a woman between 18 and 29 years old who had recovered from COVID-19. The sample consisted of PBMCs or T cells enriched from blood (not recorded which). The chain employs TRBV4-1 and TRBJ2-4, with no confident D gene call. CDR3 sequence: CASSQEFEVDIQYF. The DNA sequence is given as TGCGCCAGCAGCCAAGAATTCGAGGTTGACATTCAGTACTTC.